The present entry profiles one T cell receptor (beta chain) with its context. The record originates from a study of T cells expressing NK-cell markers. Production of TCR beta cDNA relied on 5'RACE template switching with UMIs. One entry per CDR3 protein, without DNA, is what TCRdb gives after re-calling the 5' RACE reads. This sample contains approximately 150,000 distinct CDR3 sequences. Germline assignment: CDR1 SEHNR and CDR2 FQNEAQ (reference sequence). The CDR3 is 15 residues long. The sample comprised blood T cells: a sorted CD56 or NKG2C T cell subset, CD4+ or CD8+ T cells, or bulk PBMC T cells (not recorded which). The receptor was derived from a man between 18 and 29 years old in good health. The chain combines TRBV7-9 with TRBJ2-2. The CDR3 is CASSLYSENTGELFF. Complete variable domain (other parts from reference TRBV7-9 and TRBJ2-2): DTGVSQNPRHKITKRGQNVTFRCDPISEHNRLYWYRQTLGQGPEFLTYFQNEAQLEKSRLLSDRFSAERPKGSFSTLEIQRTEQGDSAMYLCASSLYSENTGELFFGEGSRLTVL.